Listed here are 25 T cell receptor beta chains from one sample, sequenced in a study of T cells in Graves' hyperthyroidism and ophthalmopathy. Amplified TCR beta CDR3 regions derived from RNA transcripts. TCR CDR3 underwent first-round RT-PCR with the HTBI primer set. TCRdb redid the calling of the multiplex PCR reads with MiXCR, one entry per CDR3 protein. The table shows under 700,000 distinct CDR3 sequences, with roughly 50% occurring only once. Sequencing was performed on peripheral blood or thyroid tissue (not recorded which). These receptors were taken from a woman aged 18 to 35 with Graves' hyperthyroidism.

This chain connects TRBV7-9 to TRBJ1-1, with TRBD1 as a possible D gene (6 bases). The CDR3 is 14 residues long. Trimming shortened V by 5 bases and J by 5 bases, and 15 bases separated the two germline ends. Germline CDR1 SEHNR, CDR2 FQNEAQ (reference sequence). The DNA for the CDR3 is TGTGCCAGCAGCCAAAAGGGGGGAAGGACTGAAGCTTTCTTT. Translating it yields CASSQKGGRTEAFF.

This clonotype has a count of ten or more. The CDR3 reads CSASSGHGNQPQHF. The CDR3 DNA follows: TGCAGTGCTAGTTCGGGACATGGCAATCAGCCCCAGCATTTT. The chain has TRBV20-1 and TRBJ1-5; TRBD1 is a possible D gene (6 bases). The V end was cut by 3 bases, the J end by 2 bases, with 11 bases between. From germline, CDR1 is DFQATT and CDR2 SNEGSKA (reference sequence). This CDR3 is 14 amino acids long.

The J gene is TRBJ1-1, the V gene TRBV10-3, with unresolved D. Trimming took 3 bases from V and 1 from J, leaving 9 bases between them. The germline CDR1 and CDR2 sequences are ENHRY and SYGVKD. The CDR3 sequence is 14 residues long. CDR3 sequence: CAISDHLRNTEAFF. In DNA form, the CDR3 reads TGTGCCATCAGTGATCATCTTAGGAACACTGAAGCTTTCTTT.

This clonotype was recorded at least ten times. The J gene is TRBJ2-5, the V gene TRBV7-3; D unclear. V was pared by 0 bases and J by 2 bases, with 7 bases between. The CDR3 is 14 residues long. Germline CDR1 reads SGHTA; CDR2 reads FQGTGA. CDR3 sequence reads: CASSLTSAQETQYF. The CDR3 nucleotides read TGTGCCAGCAGCTTAACGAGCGCGCAAGAGACCCAGTACTTC.

The rearrangement links TRBV7-1 to TRBJ2-7; possibly TRBD1 for D (5 bases). TRBV7-1 is treated as an ORF (open reading frame) with a function not yet certain. The CDR3 length is 14 residues. V lost 8 bases and J lost 4, with 18 bases in between. The CDR3 spells CASRPGRWYYEQYF. The CDR3 bases are TGTGCCAGCCGCCCAGGGCGCTGGTATTACGAGCAGTACTTC.

This clonotype was counted a few times. The rearrangement uses TRBV7-9 and TRBJ1-2, with D uncertain. CDR1 is SEHNR and CDR2 is FQNEAQ in the germline V gene (reference sequence). The V and J ends lost 2 bases and 5 bases respectively, with 12 bases between them. The CDR3 extends over 14 amino acids. This CDR3 reads CASSLKRGNYGYTF. In DNA, the CDR3 is TGTGCCAGCAGCTTAAAACGAGGGAATTATGGCTACACCTTC.

The chain recombines TRBV4-1 with TRBJ1-1; D unclear. Germline-derived CDR1 and CDR2 are MGHRA and YSYEKL. With 1 base removed from V and 3 bases from J, the gap between germline ends came to 12 bases. There are 15 residues in the CDR3. CDR3: CASSQGVLGDTEAFF. The CDR3 DNA reads TGCGCCAGCAGCCAAGGTGTATTGGGCGACACTGAAGCTTTCTTT.

This clonotype was counted ten times or more. The chain links TRBV29-1 to TRBJ1-2; D uncertain. The CDR3 is made up of 13 amino acids. V lost 1 base, J lost 4 bases, and 10 bases lay in between. Looked up from germline, CDR1 is SQVTM and CDR2 is ANQGSEA. In DNA, the CDR3 is TGCAGCGTTGAAGCAGGACGGATCTATGGCTACACCTTC. This gives the protein CSVEAGRIYGYTF.

V usage is TRBV19 and J usage is TRBJ1-1; TRBD1 might be the D (5 bases). Trimming stripped 1 base from V and 5 bases from J, with 11 bases between. Germline CDR1 reads LNHDA; CDR2 reads SQIVND (reference sequence). This CDR3 has 14 residues. The CDR3 DNA is TGTGCCAGTAGTATAGGGGGCAGTGGTACTGAAGCTTTCTTT. This sequence encodes CASSIGGSGTEAFF.

This clonotype was observed at least ten times. This chain uses TRBV7-2 with TRBJ2-7; possibly TRBD2 for D (5 bases). The CDR3 has 16 residues. The germline CDR1 and CDR2 sequences are SGHTA and FQGNSA. The V and J ends lost 2 bases and 5 bases respectively, with 19 bases between them. CDR3 bases: TGTGCCAGCAGCTTATGGTCCGTTAGGAGGTCCCACGAGCAGTACTTC. It translates to CASSLWSVRRSHEQYF.

This clonotype was picked up many times. The chain is built from TRBV9 and TRBJ2-5; D ambiguous. V was trimmed by 0 bases and J by 5 bases, leaving 14 bases between them. Germline V gene sequence: CDR1 SGDLS, CDR2 YYNGEE. The CDR3 loop spans 15 amino acids. The CDR3 nucleotides read TGTGCCAGCAGCGTAGGTAGCAGGACCTGGGAGACCCAGTACTTC. This translates into CASSVGSRTWETQYF.

The chain recombines TRBV2 with TRBJ1-2, with unresolved D. The V end lost 5 bases, the J end lost 7 bases, and 14 bases lay between the germline ends. There are 13 residues in the CDR3. Germline CDR1 SNHLY, CDR2 FYNNEI. The CDR3 nucleotides read TGTGCCAGCAGTTTTGAGATGGCCGGTGGCTACACCTTC. This codes for CASSFEMAGGYTF.

CDR3 DNA sequence: TGTGCCAGCAGATTGGGACAGCTCTACGAGCAGTACTTC. It codes for CASRLGQLYEQYF. The rearrangement links TRBV7-2 to TRBJ2-7; TRBD1 matches at 7 bases. Germline V gene sequence: CDR1 SGHTA, CDR2 FQGNSA. This CDR3 region has 13 residues. V was clipped by 6 bases and J by 3 bases; unmatched bases: 5.

This chain uses TRBV9 with TRBJ1-2; TRBD1 aligns across 8 bases. Trimming at V came to 4 bases and at J to 1 base, leaving 6 bases not matched to a gene. Germline values: CDR1 SGDLS, CDR2 YYNGEE. The CDR3 sequence is 15 residues long. Here the CDR3 DNA reads TGTGCCAGCAGCACCTGGACAGGGCATAACTATGGCTACACCTTC. Amino acid sequence: CASSTWTGHNYGYTF.

This clonotype was counted between two and nine times. The chain carries TRBV5-1 and TRBJ1-4; D possibly corresponds to TRBD1 (5 bases). This CDR3 region has 17 residues. Germline lookup yields CDR1 SGHRS and CDR2 YFSETQ. V shed 3 bases and J shed 8 bases, with 23 bases lying between them. CDR3 residues: CASSSGLTAFMQEKLFF. CDR3 nucleotides: TGCGCCAGCAGCTCGGGGCTAACAGCCTTCATGCAGGAAAAACTGTTTTTT.

This clonotype was picked up many times. For the CDR3, the DNA is TGTGCCACCAGTGACCTGGGACTTGCGGAAGAGACCCAGTACTTC. Residues: CATSDLGLAEETQYF. The chain carries TRBV24-1 and TRBJ2-5; D possibly corresponds to TRBD2 (6 bases). CDR1 and CDR2 (germline): KGHDR, SFDVKD. Trimming cost V 4 bases and J 3 bases, with 14 bases left between them. The CDR3 has 15 residues.

In this sample, this clonotype turned up a few times. V is TRBV7-2 and J is TRBJ2-7; D gene uncertain. CDR1 is SGHTA, CDR2 FQGNSA, per germline. V lost 4 bases to trimming and J lost 2 bases, with 3 bases between them. The CDR3 extends over 11 amino acids. CDR3 nucleotide sequence: TGTGCCAGCAGCTATGCCTACGAGCAGTACTTC. It is translated as CASSYAYEQYF.

The V and J genes are TRBV2 and TRBJ1-6; a weak D match, TRBD1 (5 bases). Germline lookup yields CDR1 SNHLY and CDR2 FYNNEI. The CDR3 is 15 residues long. V was shortened by 5 bases and J by 14 bases, with 22 bases between the two germline ends. CDR3 sequence reads: CASSPGTADVRALHF. CDR3 DNA sequence: TGTGCCAGCAGTCCCGGGACGGCAGATGTAAGGGCCCTCCACTTT.

In regard to this clonotype: Given the absence of the conserved phenylalanine or tryptophan at the CDR3 end, a read error is likely. The limits of the CDR3 on the DNA are not certain, so only TCRdb's listed CDR3 is given. This chain uses TRBV7-9 with TRBJ2-6; the tabulated D call, TRBD1, remains unverified against the DNA. The CDR3 extends over 9 residues, inclusive of both ends. The germline V gene has CDR1 SEHNR and CDR2 FQNEAQ (reference sequence). CDR3 amino acids: CASSPTGNL.

The V and J genes are TRBV7-9 and TRBJ2-7; 10 bases match TRBD1. Losses at the gene ends were 7 bases for V and 3 bases for J; bases not matched to a gene: 3. The germline V gene encodes CDR1 SEHNR and CDR2 FQNEAQ (reference sequence). CDR3 size: 13 residues. The CDR3 DNA sequence: TGTGCCAGCACCTGGACAGGGGGCTACGAGCAGTACTTC. Amino acids: CASTWTGGYEQYF.

The chain employs TRBV14 and TRBJ1-2; D is unresolved. The germline CDR1 and CDR2 sequences are SGHDN and FVKESK. The V end was cut by 2 bases, the J end by 4 bases, with 11 bases between. CDR3 length: 14 residues. The CDR3 nucleotides are TGTGCCAGCAGCCAATTCCGGGAGGGCTATGGCTACACCTTC. Its protein is CASSQFREGYGYTF.

The chain employs TRBV25-1 and TRBJ1-6, with D perhaps matching TRBD1 (5 bases). V gave up 5 bases and J gave up 9 bases, with 20 bases separating them. Germline V gives CDR1 MGHDK, CDR2 SYGVNS. The CDR3 extends over 16 amino acids. The CDR3 DNA reads as TGTGCCAGCAGTTACTCAGGGAACCTGGCGGGTTCACCCCTCCACTTT. It codes for CASSYSGNLAGSPLHF.

The V gene is TRBV2, the J gene TRBJ2-7, with 7 bases matching TRBD1. There are 14 residues in the CDR3. Trimming removed 7 bases from V and 2 bases from J; junction bases left unmatched: 8. The germline gives CDR1 SNHLY, CDR2 FYNNEI. CDR3: CASKATGAPYEQYF. The CDR3 DNA sequence: TGTGCCAGCAAGGCAACAGGGGCACCCTACGAGCAGTACTTC.

This clonotype was seen at least ten times. The V call is TRBV7-9, the J call TRBJ2-7; 7 nucleotides match TRBD2. V shed 3 bases, J shed 1 base, and the junction held 6 bases outside the gene matches. This CDR3 has 15 amino acids. CDR1 and CDR2 from the germline V gene are SEHNR and FQNEAQ (reference sequence). The CDR3 nucleotides read TGTGCCAGCAGCTTGCGACTAGCCGGGTCCTACGAGCAGTACTTC. Translated: CASSLRLAGSYEQYF.

V is TRBV2 and J is TRBJ2-2; maybe TRBD1 (6 bases). The V and J ends lost 5 bases and 1 base respectively, with 17 bases between them. CDR3 size: 17 residues. The germline gives CDR1 SNHLY, CDR2 FYNNEI. CDR3 nucleotide sequence: TGTGCCAGCAGTCCCGCCTCCGGACAGCAGAACACCGGGGAGCTGTTTTTT. Translation gives CASSPASGQQNTGELFF.